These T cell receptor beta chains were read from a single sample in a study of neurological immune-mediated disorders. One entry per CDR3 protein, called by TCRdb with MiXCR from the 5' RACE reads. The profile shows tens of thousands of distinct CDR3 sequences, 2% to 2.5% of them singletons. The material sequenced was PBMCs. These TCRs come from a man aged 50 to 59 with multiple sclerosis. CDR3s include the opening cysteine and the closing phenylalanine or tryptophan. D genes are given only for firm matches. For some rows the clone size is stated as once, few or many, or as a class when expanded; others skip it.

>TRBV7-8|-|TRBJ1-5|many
CASSLVLGGNQPQHF
TGTGCCAGCAGCTTAGTACTAGGAGGCAATCAGCCCCAGCATTTT
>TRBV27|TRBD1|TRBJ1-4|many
CASSLVFTGERNEKLFF
TGTGCCAGCAGTTTAGTCTTCACAGGGGAACGTAATGAAAAACTGTTTTTT
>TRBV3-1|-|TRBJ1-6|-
CASSQGTDNSTLNF
TGTGCCAGCAGCCAAGGGACAGACAATTCAACCCTCAACTTT
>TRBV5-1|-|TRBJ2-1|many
CASTLGQELREQFF
TGCGCCAGCACCTTAGGGCAAGAACTCCGTGAGCAGTTCTTC
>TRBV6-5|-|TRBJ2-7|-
CASSYIEGMDEQYF
TGTGCCAGCAGTTACATCGAGGGGATGGACGAGCAGTACTTC
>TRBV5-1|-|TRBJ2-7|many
CASSLVGTAEGEQYF
TGCGCCAGCAGCTTGGTAGGGACCGCTGAGGGAGAGCAGTACTTC
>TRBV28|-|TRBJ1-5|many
CASRLGFGQSSNQPQHF
TGTGCCAGCAGGCTTGGATTTGGACAGAGTAGCAATCAGCCCCAGCATTTT
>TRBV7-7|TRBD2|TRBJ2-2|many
CASSLVVAGEAGELFF
TGTGCCAGCAGCTTAGTCGTAGCGGGGGAGGCCGGGGAGCTGTTTTTT
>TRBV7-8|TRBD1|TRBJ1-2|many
CASSSRNAPGQGSYGYTF
TGTGCCAGCAGCTCTCGGAACGCTCCGGGACAGGGCTCTTATGGCTACACCTTC
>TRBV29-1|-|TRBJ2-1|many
CSVQSWDSYNEQFF
TGCAGCGTTCAGAGTTGGGACTCCTACAATGAGCAGTTCTTC
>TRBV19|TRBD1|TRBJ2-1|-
CASSIPGQAPSGRFF
TGTGCCAGTAGTATCCCGGGACAGGCTCCCTCGGGGAGGTTCTTC
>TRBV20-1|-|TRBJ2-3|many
CSARSGRDTQYF
TGCAGTGCTAGGTCCGGGAGAGATACGCAGTATTTT
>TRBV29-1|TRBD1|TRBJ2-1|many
CSGSSPGQGYNEQFF
TGCAGCGGATCCTCCCCGGGACAGGGTTACAATGAGCAGTTCTTC
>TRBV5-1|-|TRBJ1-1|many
CASSLGGVMNTEAFF
TGCGCCAGCAGCTTGGGAGGTGTGATGAACACTGAAGCTTTCTTT
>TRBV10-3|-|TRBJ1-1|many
CAISESQGRTEAFF
TGTGCCATCAGTGAGTCGCAGGGGAGGACTGAAGCTTTCTTT
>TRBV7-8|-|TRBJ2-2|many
CASSLGITGELFF
TGTGCCAGCAGCTTAGGGATAACCGGGGAGCTGTTTTTT
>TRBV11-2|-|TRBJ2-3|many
CASSPILGSRTDTQYF
TGTGCCAGCAGCCCAATACTCGGGAGTAGGACAGATACGCAGTATTTT
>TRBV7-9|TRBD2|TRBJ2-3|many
CASSPLRGGLSSSTDTQYF
TGTGCCAGCAGCCCCCTGCGGGGGGGCCTCTCCTCTAGCACAGATACGCAGTATTTT
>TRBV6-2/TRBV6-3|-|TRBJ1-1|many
CASSPTENTEAFF
TGTGCCAGCAGTCCGACAGAAAACACTGAAGCTTTCTTT
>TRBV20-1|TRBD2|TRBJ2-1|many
CSAPAGGHNEQFF
TGCAGTGCCCCAGCGGGGGGCCACAATGAGCAGTTCTTC
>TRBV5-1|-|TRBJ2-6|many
CASSPDTSGANVLTF
TGCGCCAGCAGCCCGGACACCTCTGGGGCCAACGTCCTGACTTTC
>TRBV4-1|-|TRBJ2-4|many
CASSQDQGPPKNIQYF
TGCGCCAGCAGCCAAGATCAGGGGCCGCCTAAAAACATTCAGTACTTC
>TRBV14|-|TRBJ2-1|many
CASSQVQVFYNEQFF
TGTGCCAGCAGCCAAGTTCAGGTCTTCTACAATGAGCAGTTCTTC
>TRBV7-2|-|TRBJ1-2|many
CASGQVFNYGYTF
TGTGCCAGCGGACAAGTCTTTAACTATGGCTACACCTTC
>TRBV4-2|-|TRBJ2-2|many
CASSRLVNGELFF
TGTGCCAGCAGCCGCCTAGTGAACGGGGAGCTGTTTTTT
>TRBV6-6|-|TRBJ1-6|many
CASSPAAGLEPLHF
TGTGCCAGCAGTCCGGCCGCAGGGCTAGAACCCCTCCACTTT
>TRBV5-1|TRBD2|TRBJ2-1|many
CATSGSGGAYNEQFF
TGCGCCACCTCGGGGAGCGGGGGAGCCTACAATGAGCAGTTCTTC
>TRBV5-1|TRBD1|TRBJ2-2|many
CASSWRQGATGELFF
TGCGCCAGCAGTTGGAGACAGGGGGCTACCGGGGAGCTGTTTTTT
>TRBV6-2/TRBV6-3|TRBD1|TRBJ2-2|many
CASTEGQLLSGELFF
TGTGCCAGCACCGAGGGACAGTTACTCTCCGGGGAGCTGTTTTTT
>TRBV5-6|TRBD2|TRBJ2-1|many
CASSLAPSGGFNEQFF
TGTGCCAGCAGCTTGGCCCCCTCCGGGGGGTTCAATGAGCAGTTCTTC
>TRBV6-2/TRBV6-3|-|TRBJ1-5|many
CASSMIISNQPQHF
TGTGCCAGCAGTATGATAATTAGCAATCAGCCCCAGCATTTT
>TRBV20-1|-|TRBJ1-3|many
CSAKDGGGNTIYF
TGCAGTGCTAAAGATGGGGGGGGAAACACCATATATTTT
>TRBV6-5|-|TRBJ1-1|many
CASSYSIGREEAFF
TGTGCCAGCAGTTACTCGATAGGTAGGGAGGAAGCTTTCTTT
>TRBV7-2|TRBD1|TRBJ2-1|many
CASSLGQGSYNEQFF
TGTGCCAGCAGCTTAGGACAGGGCTCGTACAATGAGCAGTTCTTC
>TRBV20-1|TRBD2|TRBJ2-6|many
CSAFTSGGSGANVLTF
TGCAGTGCTTTTACTAGCGGGGGTTCTGGGGCCAACGTCCTGACTTTC
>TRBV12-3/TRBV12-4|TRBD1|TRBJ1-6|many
CASSPGQGFSPLHF
TGTGCCAGCAGCCCGGGACAGGGTTTTTCACCCCTCCACTTT
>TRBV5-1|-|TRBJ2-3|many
CASSPGGITDTQYF
TGCGCCAGCAGCCCCGGAGGAATCACAGATACGCAGTATTTT
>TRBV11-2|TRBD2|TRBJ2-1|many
CASSLSGGYNEQFF
TGTGCCAGCAGCTTAAGCGGGGGTTACAATGAGCAGTTCTTC
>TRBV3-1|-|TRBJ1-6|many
CASSQDAYSPLHF
TGTGCCAGCAGCCAAGATGCCTATTCACCCCTCCACTTT
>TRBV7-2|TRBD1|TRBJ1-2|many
CASSQAGGYGYTF
TGTGCCAGCAGCCAGGCAGGGGGGTATGGCTACACCTTC
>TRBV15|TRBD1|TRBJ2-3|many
CATSRAGGQGAGTQYF
TGTGCCACCAGCAGAGCGGGGGGACAGGGTGCAGGTACGCAGTATTTT
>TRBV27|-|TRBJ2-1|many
CASSLYQGIFYNEQFF
TGTGCCAGCAGTTTGTATCAGGGAATTTTCTACAATGAGCAGTTCTTC
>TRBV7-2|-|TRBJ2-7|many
CASSLIRGSYEQYF
TGTGCCAGCAGCTTGATCAGGGGTTCCTACGAGCAGTACTTC
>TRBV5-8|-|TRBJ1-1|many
CASKISGPMNTEAFF
TGTGCCAGCAAGATTTCGGGGCCGATGAACACTGAAGCTTTCTTT
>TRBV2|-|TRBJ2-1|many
CASSEMGPRLFF
TGTGCCAGCAGTGAAATGGGACCTAGGCTGTTCTTC
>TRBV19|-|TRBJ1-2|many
CASSIDRGSGYTF
TGTGCCAGTAGTATAGACAGGGGAAGCGGCTACACCTTC
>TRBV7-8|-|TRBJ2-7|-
CASTLTGDIFSYEQYF
TGTGCCAGCACTCTTACGGGGGATATCTTCTCCTACGAGCAGTACTTC
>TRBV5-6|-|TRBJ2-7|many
CASSPSFAPSYEQYF
TGTGCCAGCAGCCCCAGTTTCGCACCCTCCTACGAGCAGTACTTC
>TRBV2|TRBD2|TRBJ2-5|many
CASSEKRGVEETQYF
TGTGCCAGCAGTGAAAAGCGGGGGGTTGAAGAGACCCAGTACTTC
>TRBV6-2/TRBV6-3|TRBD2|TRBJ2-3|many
CASSFDRLAGFTDTQYF
TGTGCCAGCAGTTTCGATCGACTAGCGGGGTTCACAGATACGCAGTATTTT
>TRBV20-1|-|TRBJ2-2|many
CSSEGYTGELFF
TGCAGTTCGGAGGGGTACACCGGGGAGCTGTTTTTT
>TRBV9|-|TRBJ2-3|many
CASSVGQVTDTQYF
TGTGCCAGCAGCGTAGGTCAGGTTACAGATACGCAGTATTTT
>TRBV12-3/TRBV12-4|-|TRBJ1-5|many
CASSFGTGNQPQHF
TGTGCCAGCAGTTTCGGGACCGGCAATCAGCCCCAGCATTTT
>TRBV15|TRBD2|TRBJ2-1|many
CATSRDGAGGLYNEQFF
TGTGCCACCAGCAGAGACGGAGCGGGGGGCTTGTACAATGAGCAGTTCTTC